This T cell receptor (beta chain) was found in a study of cytomegalovirus exposure and HLA in healthy donors. With 4 bases clipped from V and 4 bases from J, the junction kept 5 bases outside the gene matches. The CDR3 loop spans 14 amino acids. The germline V gene has CDR1 SGHTA and CDR2 FQGNSA. Study observations and caveats: 16,951 TCR beta sequences were associated with HLA alleles at 0.05 false discovery rate in a later analysis.

PCR used 60 Vbeta primers and 13 Jbeta primers. Study processing details: Later, an analysis found approximately 80 million unique TCR beta chains, and about 10 million of these were shared. Generated by immunoSEQ multiplex PCR, the TCRdb table keeps only in-frame clones and is missing some. That table furnishes V, J and clone size, whereas the DNA furnished D and trimming. The sample contains 100,000 to 150,000 clones, more than 60% of which appear only once. In the case of this clone: The target antigen is unknown.

The clonotype comes from a woman between 50 and 59 years old in good health and CMV-seropositive. Sequencing input: PBMCs. The chain joins TRBV7-2 to TRBJ1-2; 8 positions match TRBD1. The CDR3 spells CASSSGQGTYGYTF. DNA for the CDR3: TGTGCCAGCAGCTCAGGACAGGGCACCTATGGCTACACCTTC. Full variable domain (outside the CDR3, taken from reference TRBV7-2 and TRBJ1-2): GAGVSQSPSNKVTEKGKDVELRCDPISGHTALYWYRQSLGQGLEFLIYFQGNSAPDKSGLPSDRFSAERTGGSVSTLTIQRTQQEDSAVYLCASSSGQGTYGYTFGSGTRLTVV.